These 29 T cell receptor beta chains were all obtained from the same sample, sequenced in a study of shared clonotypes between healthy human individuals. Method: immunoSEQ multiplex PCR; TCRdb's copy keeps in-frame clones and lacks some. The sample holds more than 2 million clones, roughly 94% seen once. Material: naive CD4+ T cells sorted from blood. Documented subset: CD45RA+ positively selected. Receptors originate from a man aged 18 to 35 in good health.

The CDR3 DNA follows: TGCGCCAGCAGCTTCGCGAGCAGATTGACGAACACCGGGGAGCTGTTTTTT. It yields the protein CASSFASRLTNTGELFF. The V call is TRBV5-1, the J call TRBJ2-2, with no clear D. Germline V lookup: CDR1 SGHRS, CDR2 YFSETQ. The CDR3 covers 17 residues. V was cut by 2 bases and J by 0 bases, with 14 bases left in between. Variable domain in full (rest from reference TRBV5-1 and TRBJ2-2): KAGVTQTPRYLIKTRGQQVTLSCSPISGHRSVSWYQQTPGQGLQFLFEYFSETQRNKGNFPGRFSGRQFSNSRSEMNVSTLELGDSALYLCASSFASRLTNTGELFFGEGSRLTVL.

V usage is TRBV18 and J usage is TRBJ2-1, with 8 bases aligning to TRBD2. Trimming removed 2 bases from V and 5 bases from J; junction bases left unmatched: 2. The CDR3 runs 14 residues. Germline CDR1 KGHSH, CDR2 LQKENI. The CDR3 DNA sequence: TGTGCCAGCTCACCAACACTAGCGGACAATGAGCAGTTCTTC. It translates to CASSPTLADNEQFF. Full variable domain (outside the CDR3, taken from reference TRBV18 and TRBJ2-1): NAGVMQNPRHLVRRRGQEARLRCSPMKGHSHVYWYRQLPEEGLKFMVYLQKENIIDESGMPKERFSAEFPKEGPSILRIQQVVRGDSAAYFCASSPTLADNEQFFGPGTRLTVL.

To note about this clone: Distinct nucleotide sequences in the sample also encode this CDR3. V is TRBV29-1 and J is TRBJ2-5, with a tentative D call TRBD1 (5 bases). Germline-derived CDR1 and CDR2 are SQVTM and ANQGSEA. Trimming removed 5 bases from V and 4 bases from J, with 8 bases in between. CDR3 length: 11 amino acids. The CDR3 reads CSVQGGETQYF. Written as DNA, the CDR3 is TGCAGCGTTCAGGGCGGAGAGACCCAGTACTTC.

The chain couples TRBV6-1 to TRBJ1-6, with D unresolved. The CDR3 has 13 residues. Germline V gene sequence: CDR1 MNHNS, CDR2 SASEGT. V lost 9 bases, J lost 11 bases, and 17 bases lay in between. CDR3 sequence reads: CASSIGSSTPLHF. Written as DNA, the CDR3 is TGTGCCAGTTCGATAGGATCTTCAACACCCCTCCACTTT.

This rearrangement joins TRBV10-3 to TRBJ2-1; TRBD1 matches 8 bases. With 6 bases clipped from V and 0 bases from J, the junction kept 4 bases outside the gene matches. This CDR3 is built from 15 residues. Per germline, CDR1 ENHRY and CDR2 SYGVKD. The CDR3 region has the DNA TGTGCCATCAGGATCGACAGGGGCTCCTACAATGAGCAGTTCTTC. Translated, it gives CAIRIDRGSYNEQFF.

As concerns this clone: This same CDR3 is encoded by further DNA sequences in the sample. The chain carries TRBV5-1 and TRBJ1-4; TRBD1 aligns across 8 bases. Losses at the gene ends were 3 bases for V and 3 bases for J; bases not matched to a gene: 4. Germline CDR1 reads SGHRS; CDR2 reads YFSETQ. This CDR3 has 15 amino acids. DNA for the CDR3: TGCGCCAGCAGCTCCGGGACAGGCCCTAATGAAAAACTGTTTTTT. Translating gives CASSSGTGPNEKLFF.

DNA for the CDR3: TGTGCCAGTAGTGAATACAGGGTCTCTGGGGCCAACGTCCTGACTTTC. Encoded protein: CASSEYRVSGANVLTF. This chain links TRBV19 with TRBJ2-6; TRBD1 might be the D (6 bases). Germline V gives CDR1 LNHDA, CDR2 SQIVND (reference sequence). V was clipped by 5 bases and J by 0 bases, with 11 bases between them. The CDR3 spans 16 residues. Based on the CDR3 plus reference TRBV19 and TRBJ2-6, the full variable domain is DGGITQSPKYLFRKEGQNVTLSCEQNLNHDAMYWYRQDPGQGLRLIYYSQIVNDFQKGDIAEGYSVSREKKESFPLTVTSAQKNPTAFYLCASSEYRVSGANVLTFGAGSRLTVL.

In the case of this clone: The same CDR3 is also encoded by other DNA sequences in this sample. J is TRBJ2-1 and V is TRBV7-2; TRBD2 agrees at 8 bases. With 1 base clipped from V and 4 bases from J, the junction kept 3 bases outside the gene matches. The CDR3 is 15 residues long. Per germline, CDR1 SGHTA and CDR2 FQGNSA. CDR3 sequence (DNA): TGTGCCAGCAGCTTAGGGGGACTAGAGTACAATGAGCAGTTCTTC. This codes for CASSLGGLEYNEQFF.

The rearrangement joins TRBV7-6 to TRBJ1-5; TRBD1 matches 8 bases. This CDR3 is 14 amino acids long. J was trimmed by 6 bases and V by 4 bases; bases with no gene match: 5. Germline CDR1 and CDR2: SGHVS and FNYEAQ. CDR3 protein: CASSSGTGAQPQHF. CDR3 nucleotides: TGTGCCAGCAGCTCTGGGACAGGCGCTCAGCCCCAGCATTTT.

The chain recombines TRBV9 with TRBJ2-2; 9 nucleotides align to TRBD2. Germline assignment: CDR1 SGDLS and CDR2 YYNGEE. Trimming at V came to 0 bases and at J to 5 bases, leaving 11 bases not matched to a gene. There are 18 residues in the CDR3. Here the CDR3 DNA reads TGTGCCAGCAGCGTAGACCCCCGGGGAGCGGGGGGAACCGGGGAGCTGTTTTTT. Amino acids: CASSVDPRGAGGTGELFF. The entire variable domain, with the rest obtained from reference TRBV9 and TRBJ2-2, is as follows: DSGVTQTPKHLITATGQRVTLRCSPRSGDLSVYWYQQSLDQGLQFLIQYYNGEERAKGNILERFSAQQFPDLHSELNLSSLELGDSALYFCASSVDPRGAGGTGELFFGEGSRLTVL.

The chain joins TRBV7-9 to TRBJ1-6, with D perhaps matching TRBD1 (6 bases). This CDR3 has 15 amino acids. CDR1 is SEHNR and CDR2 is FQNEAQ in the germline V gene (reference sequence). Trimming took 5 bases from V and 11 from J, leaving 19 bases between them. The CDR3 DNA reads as TGTGCCAGCAGCCCCGGAGGGCAGGGGTGGCCACCCCTCCACTTT. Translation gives CASSPGGQGWPPLHF.

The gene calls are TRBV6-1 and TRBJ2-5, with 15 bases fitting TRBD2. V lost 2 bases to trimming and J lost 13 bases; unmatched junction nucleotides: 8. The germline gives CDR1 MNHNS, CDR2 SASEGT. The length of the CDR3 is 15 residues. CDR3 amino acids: CASSEWGLAGGLWYF. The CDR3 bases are TGTGCCAGCAGTGAATGGGGACTAGCGGGGGGACTTTGGTACTTC.

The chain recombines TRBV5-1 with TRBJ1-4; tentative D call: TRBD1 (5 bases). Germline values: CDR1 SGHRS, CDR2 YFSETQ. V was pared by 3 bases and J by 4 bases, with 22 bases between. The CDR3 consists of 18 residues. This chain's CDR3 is CASSSGLLLDSFNEKLFF. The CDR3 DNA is TGCGCCAGCAGCTCGGGGTTACTCCTAGACAGTTTTAATGAAAAACTGTTTTTT.

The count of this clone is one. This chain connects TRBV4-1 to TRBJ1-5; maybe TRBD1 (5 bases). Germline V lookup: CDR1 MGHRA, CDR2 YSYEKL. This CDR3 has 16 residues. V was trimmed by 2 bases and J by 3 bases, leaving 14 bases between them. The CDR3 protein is CASSQPRDGNNQPQHF. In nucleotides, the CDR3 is TGCGCCAGCAGCCAACCCCGGGACGGGAACAATCAGCCCCAGCATTTT.

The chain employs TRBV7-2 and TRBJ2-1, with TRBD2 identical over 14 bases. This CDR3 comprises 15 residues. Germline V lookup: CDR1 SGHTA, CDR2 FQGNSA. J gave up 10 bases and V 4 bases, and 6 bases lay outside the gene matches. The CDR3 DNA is TGTGCCAGCAGCTCGACTAGCGGGGGGGCTTGGGAGCAGTTCTTC. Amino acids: CASSSTSGGAWEQFF.

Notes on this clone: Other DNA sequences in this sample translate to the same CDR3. CDR3 amino acids: CAWSDRGEQYF. In DNA form, the CDR3 reads TGTGCCTGGAGTGACAGGGGCGAGCAGTACTTC. The chain uses TRBV30 and TRBJ2-7; 7 bases align to TRBD1. The V gene's germline CDR1 is GTSNPN and CDR2 SVGIG (reference sequence). The ends lost 1 base at V and 6 bases at J; junction bases unmatched: 0. The CDR3 runs to 11 residues.

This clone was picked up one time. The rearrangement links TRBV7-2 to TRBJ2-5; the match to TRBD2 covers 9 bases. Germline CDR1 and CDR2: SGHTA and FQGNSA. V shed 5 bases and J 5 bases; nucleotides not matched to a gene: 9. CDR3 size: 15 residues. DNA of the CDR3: TGTGCCAGCAGCACCGCTGGGCGGGAGGGGGAGACCCAGTACTTC. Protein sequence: CASSTAGREGETQYF.

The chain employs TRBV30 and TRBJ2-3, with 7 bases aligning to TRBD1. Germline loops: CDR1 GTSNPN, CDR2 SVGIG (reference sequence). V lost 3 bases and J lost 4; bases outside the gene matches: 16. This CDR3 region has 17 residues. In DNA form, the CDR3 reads TGTGCCTGGAGGCGCGACAGGGCGCTCTATTTTTCAGATACGCAGTATTTT. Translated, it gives CAWRRDRALYFSDTQYF.

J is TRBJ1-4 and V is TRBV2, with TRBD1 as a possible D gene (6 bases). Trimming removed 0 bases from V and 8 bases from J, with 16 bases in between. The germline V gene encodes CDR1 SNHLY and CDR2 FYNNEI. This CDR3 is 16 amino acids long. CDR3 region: CASSEAQTGRGEKLFF. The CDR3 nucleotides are TGTGCCAGCAGTGAAGCGCAAACAGGGAGAGGCGAAAAACTGTTTTTT.

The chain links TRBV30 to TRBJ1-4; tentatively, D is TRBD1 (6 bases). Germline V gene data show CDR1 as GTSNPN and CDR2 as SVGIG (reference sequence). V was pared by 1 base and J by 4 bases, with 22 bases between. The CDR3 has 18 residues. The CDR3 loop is CAWSAPSRGGLLNEKLFF. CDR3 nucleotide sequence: TGTGCCTGGAGTGCCCCCTCCAGGGGTGGGCTCCTTAATGAAAAACTGTTTTTT.

The CDR3 region is CASSLDPNNEQFF. CDR3 DNA: TGCGCCAGCAGCTTGGACCCTAACAATGAGCAGTTCTTC. The rearrangement links TRBV4-1 to TRBJ2-1; unclear D gene. This CDR3 contains 13 residues. In germline, CDR1 is MGHRA, CDR2 YSYEKL. Trimming took 5 bases from V and 5 from J, leaving 10 bases between them.

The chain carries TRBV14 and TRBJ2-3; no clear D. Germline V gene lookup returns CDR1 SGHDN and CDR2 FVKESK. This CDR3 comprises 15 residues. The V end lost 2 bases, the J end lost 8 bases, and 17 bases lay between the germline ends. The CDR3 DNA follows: TGTGCCAGCAGCCAACCCTCGTCGGGCCTGGGTACGCAGTATTTT. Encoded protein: CASSQPSSGLGTQYF.

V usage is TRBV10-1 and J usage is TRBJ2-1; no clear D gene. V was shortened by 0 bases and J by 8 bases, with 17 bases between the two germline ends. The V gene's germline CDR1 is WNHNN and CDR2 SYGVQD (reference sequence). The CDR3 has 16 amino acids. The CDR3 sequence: CASSESGSAVGYEQFF. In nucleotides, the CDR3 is TGCGCCAGCAGTGAGTCTGGGTCGGCAGTGGGCTATGAGCAGTTCTTC.

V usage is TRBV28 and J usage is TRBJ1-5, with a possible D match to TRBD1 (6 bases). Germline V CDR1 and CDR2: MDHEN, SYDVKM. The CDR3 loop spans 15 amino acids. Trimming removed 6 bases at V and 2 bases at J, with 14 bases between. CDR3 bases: TGTGCCAGCAGCCAAATGTGGACAGGCAATCAGCCCCAGCATTTT. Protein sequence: CASSQMWTGNQPQHF.

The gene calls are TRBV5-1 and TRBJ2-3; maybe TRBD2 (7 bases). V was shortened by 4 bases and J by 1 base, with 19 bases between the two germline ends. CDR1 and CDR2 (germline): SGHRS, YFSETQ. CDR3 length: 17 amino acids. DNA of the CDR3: TGCGCCAGCAGCCCATCAGGGGCTAGCGGACGCACAGATACGCAGTATTTT. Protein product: CASSPSGASGRTDTQYF.

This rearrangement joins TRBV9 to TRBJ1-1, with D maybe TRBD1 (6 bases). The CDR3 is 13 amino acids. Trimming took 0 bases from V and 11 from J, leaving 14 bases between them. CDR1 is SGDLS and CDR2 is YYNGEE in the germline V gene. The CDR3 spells CASSVDPDSYAFF. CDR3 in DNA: TGTGCCAGCAGCGTAGACCCGGACAGTTACGCTTTCTTT.

CDR3 bases: TGTGCCAGCTCACCTAAATTGGGGGCTGACACTGAAGCTTTCTTT. It translates to CASSPKLGADTEAFF. V and J are TRBV18 and TRBJ1-1; possibly TRBD1 for D (6 bases). Germline loops: CDR1 KGHSH, CDR2 LQKENI. This CDR3 contains 15 residues. V was trimmed by 3 bases and J by 3 bases, leaving 14 bases between them.

The CDR3 region has the DNA TGTGCCAGCAGCTTAGATGGGGTTTATGGCTACACCTTC. Encoded protein: CASSLDGVYGYTF. The genes are TRBV7-6 and TRBJ1-2, with D uncertain. V was trimmed by 1 base and J by 5 bases, leaving 8 bases between them. The germline CDR1 and CDR2 sequences are SGHVS and FNYEAQ. This CDR3 has 13 residues.

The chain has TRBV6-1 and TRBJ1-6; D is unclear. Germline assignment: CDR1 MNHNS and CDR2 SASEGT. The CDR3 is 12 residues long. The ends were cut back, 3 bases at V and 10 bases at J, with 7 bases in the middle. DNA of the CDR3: TGTGCCAGCAGTGATACCGGGTCACCCCTCCACTTT. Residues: CASSDTGSPLHF.